These 20 T cell receptor beta chains were all obtained from the same sample, sequenced in a study of T cell repertoires in cytomegalovirus infection. One entry per CDR3 protein, called by TCRdb with MiXCR from the reads. The sample has roughly 760,000 distinct CDR3 sequences; about a third are singletons. The source material was PBMCs. The receptors originated from a human donor in good health (CMV status not recorded). Some clones in this sample may be carry-over from other donors' samples.

The chain uses TRBV6-1 and TRBJ1-2; D perhaps matches TRBD1 (6 bases). Per the germline V gene, CDR1 is MNHNS and CDR2 is SASEGT. V lost 10 bases and J lost 6, with 9 bases in between. This CDR3 is built from 10 residues. CDR3 protein: CATRGDGYTF. The CDR3 region has the DNA TGTGCCACCAGGGGAGATGGCTACACCTTC.

The chain employs TRBV6-1 and TRBJ2-7, with D possibly being TRBD1 (6 bases). V was pared by 5 bases and J by 12 bases, with 29 bases between. The CDR3 has 16 residues. Germline V CDR1 and CDR2: MNHNS, SASEGT. The CDR3 loop is CASSWQQGRGSYALYF. The CDR3 DNA is TGTGCCAGCAGTTGGCAACAGGGACGGGGCTCCTACGCGCTGTACTTC.

Of note for this clonotype: An end of the junction does not agree with germline; a read error may underlie this. V usage is TRBV7-2 and J usage is TRBJ1-5; 7 bases are shared with TRBD1. The CDR3 totals 16 residues. Germline V gene sequence: CDR1 SGHTA, CDR2 FQGNSA. The CDR3 reads CASSLSGGQFNQPHPF. Written as DNA, the CDR3 is TGTGCCAGCAGCTTAAGTGGGGGACAGTTTAATCAGCCCCATCCTTTT.

The chain is built from TRBV28 and TRBJ2-1, with TRBD2 as a possible D gene (5 bases). The V gene's germline CDR1 is MDHEN and CDR2 SYDVKM. The CDR3 spans 15 residues. V lost 5 bases and J lost 8, with 19 bases in between. Here the CDR3 reads CASSTPGSIGHEQFF. CDR3 nucleotides: TGTGCCAGCAGTACCCCGGGGAGCATAGGGCATGAGCAGTTCTTC.

This clonotype has at least ten counts. This sequence joins TRBV7-8 and TRBJ1-2; maybe TRBD1 (5 bases). Deletions cut 1 base from V and 2 bases from J, with 11 bases between. This CDR3 has 15 residues. CDR1 and CDR2 from the germline V gene are SGHVS and FQNEAQ. CDR3 loop: CASSLVFQGNYGYTF. The CDR3 nucleotides are TGTGCCAGCAGCTTAGTGTTTCAGGGAAACTATGGCTACACCTTC.

This clonotype was seen many times. The J gene is TRBJ1-1, the V gene TRBV11-2, with 9 positions matching TRBD1. Germline CDR1 and CDR2: SGHAT and FQNNGV. CDR3 size: 17 residues. V was pared by 2 bases and J by 4 bases, with 11 bases of the junction left unmatched. CDR3: CASSLRLPGTGITEAFF. CDR3 coding DNA: TGTGCCAGCAGCTTACGCCTTCCCGGGACAGGGATCACTGAAGCTTTCTTT.

This chain connects TRBV6-5 to TRBJ2-6, with D unclear. Trimming took off 3 bases at V and 0 bases at J, with 9 bases between the two ends. This CDR3 spans 16 amino acids. Germline V gives CDR1 MNHEY, CDR2 SVGAGI. CDR3 nucleotide sequence: TGTGCCAGCAGTTATTGGAGCGACTCTGGGGCCAACGTCCTGACTTTC. Protein: CASSYWSDSGANVLTF.

Only one count was recorded for this clonotype. The rearrangement uses TRBV2 and TRBJ1-2, with TRBD1 as a possible D gene (6 bases). V was clipped by 3 bases and J by 0 bases, with 14 bases between them. Germline V gene data show CDR1 as SNHLY and CDR2 as FYNNEI. This CDR3 has 16 residues. The CDR3 DNA reads TGTGCCAGCAGTGACAGGGGTCGGTCCACTAACTATGGCTACACCTTC. This codes for CASSDRGRSTNYGYTF.

The table lists this clonotype with many counts. The DNA of the CDR3 is TGTGCTACAATCGAAAACGTAGGGGTCACTGAAGCTTTCTTT. Encoded protein: CATIENVGVTEAFF. The J gene is TRBJ1-1, the V gene TRBV7-2; tentative D call: TRBD1 (5 bases). From germline, CDR1 is SGHTA and CDR2 FQGNSA. The length of the CDR3 is 14 residues.

Worth noting for this clonotype: Sequence at one end of the junction differs from germline and may be a read error. The rearrangement links TRBV7-3 to TRBJ1-3, with unresolved D. Germline CDR1 SGHTA, CDR2 FQGTGA. The CDR3 is 15 amino acids. DNA of the CDR3: TGTGCCAGCAGCTCCGGATGGTTCGTTGGAAACACCATATATTTC. Protein product: CASSSGWFVGNTIYF.

In its sample, this clonotype was seen once. The chain joins TRBV6-6 to TRBJ1-1; D not resolved. The CDR3 spans 12 residues. Germline V lookup: CDR1 MNHNY, CDR2 SVGAGI (reference sequence). Trimming shortened V by 5 bases and J by 7 bases, and 11 bases separated the two germline ends. The chain's CDR3 is CASSIGRVEAFF. The CDR3 bases are TGTGCCAGCAGTATCGGGAGGGTTGAAGCTTTCTTT.

The chain is built from TRBV19 and TRBJ2-2, with no clear D. The CDR3 length is 14 residues. Trimming left V 10 bases short and J 3 bases short, with 15 bases between. Germline V lookup: CDR1 LNHDA, CDR2 SQIVND (reference sequence). The CDR3 protein is CATKAPRDTGELFF. The CDR3 DNA sequence: TGTGCCACCAAGGCGCCTAGGGACACCGGGGAGCTGTTTTTT.

The chain uses TRBV4-1 and TRBJ1-1, with no clear D. Between the trimmed V and J ends, which lost 3 bases and 3 bases, there was a span of 2 bases. The germline V gene encodes CDR1 MGHRA and CDR2 YSYEKL. CDR3 length: 11 residues. The CDR3 loop is CASSHHTEAFF. CDR3 sequence (DNA): TGCGCCAGCAGCCATCACACTGAAGCTTTCTTT.

This clonotype has a handful of counts. This chain links TRBV28 with TRBJ1-1; 7 bases fit TRBD1. J was trimmed by 5 bases and V by 3 bases; bases with no gene match: 9. The CDR3 extends over 15 amino acids. CDR1 is MDHEN, CDR2 SYDVKM, per germline. The CDR3: CASSLADRLKTEAFF. CDR3 nucleotides: TGTGCCAGCAGTTTGGCGGACAGGCTAAAGACTGAAGCTTTCTTT.

This chain uses TRBV5-1 with TRBJ1-1, with 10 nucleotides matching TRBD1. V lost 4 bases, J lost 0 bases, and 12 bases stayed unmatched. Germline loops: CDR1 SGHRS, CDR2 YFSETQ. The CDR3 runs to 18 residues. This CDR3 is CASSGSRDRGFLNTEAFF. CDR3 nucleotides: TGCGCCAGCAGCGGGAGCCGGGACAGGGGTTTCCTGAACACTGAAGCTTTCTTT.

This clonotype was counted many times. The CDR3 DNA reads as TGTGCCAGCAGTTACTGGGGGGGAATGGGGTTTGGCGATGAGCAGTTCTTC. Encoded protein: CASSYWGGMGFGDEQFF. This chain joins TRBV6-5 and TRBJ2-1; TRBD2 aligns across 7 bases. The CDR3 runs to 17 residues. After removal of 1 base from V and 8 bases from J, the junction contained 14 bases not matched to a gene. Germline CDR1 and CDR2: MNHEY and SVGAGI.

This clonotype was observed many times. This chain links TRBV7-8 with TRBJ2-1, with 7 bases identical to TRBD1. Germline values: CDR1 SGHVS, CDR2 FQNEAQ. The CDR3 contains 15 residues. Trimming cost V 4 bases and J 5 bases; bases outside gene matches: 8. CDR3 DNA: TGTGCCAGCAGCTCGCCAAACGGACAGGACAATGAGCAGTTCTTC. Translation: CASSSPNGQDNEQFF.

In its sample, this clonotype was seen many times. This chain connects TRBV14 to TRBJ1-2; 9 nucleotides line up with TRBD1. The CDR3 loop spans 17 amino acids. The germline gives CDR1 SGHDN, CDR2 FVKESK. With 2 bases clipped from V and 8 bases from J, the junction kept 15 bases outside the gene matches. CDR3 DNA sequence: TGTGCCAGCAGCCAACGGTCGGGACAGGGAATGTTTCGGGGCTACACCTTC. As protein: CASSQRSGQGMFRGYTF.

This clonotype was seen a few times. The chain has TRBV11-3 and TRBJ2-7; TRBD2 aligns across 8 bases. The CDR3 is 15 residues long. V shed 2 bases and J 2 bases; nucleotides not matched to a gene: 5. Germline V CDR1 and CDR2: SGHNT, YENEEA. In DNA form, the CDR3 reads TGTGCCAGCAGCTTAATGAGCGGGGGCGCCTACGAGCAGTACTTC. Translating gives CASSLMSGGAYEQYF. Variable domain in full (rest from reference TRBV11-3 and TRBJ2-7): EAGVVQSPRYKIIEKKQPVAFWCNPISGHNTLYWYLQNLGQGPELLIRYENEEAVDDSQLPKDRFSAERLKGVDSTLKIQPAELGDSAVYLCASSLMSGGAYEQYFGPGTRLTVT.

The sample holds many counts of this clonotype. The J gene is TRBJ2-7, the V gene TRBV7-6; 8 nucleotides match TRBD2. This CDR3 has 15 residues. Germline CDR1 reads SGHVS; CDR2 reads FNYEAQ. The junction had 2 bases not matched to a gene; V was cut back by 1 base and J by 0 bases. The CDR3 DNA follows: TGTGCCAGCAGCTTAGAGGGGACTAGCTCCTACGAGCAGTACTTC. This sequence encodes CASSLEGTSSYEQYF.